Listed below are T cell receptor beta chains from one sample, sequenced in a study of OX40 agonist ivuxolimab in advanced cancers. This table comes from immunoSEQ multiplex PCR, and its TCRdb copy is limited to in-frame clones, with some not included. Seen here are 99,000 or so clones, 90% to 95% observed once, and the top ten hold around 0.28%. The source material was CD4+ or CD8+ T cells sorted from blood, sampled in a trial of the OX40 agonist ivuxolimab. The receptors originated from an adult with an advanced solid tumor such as melanoma, head and neck, liver or kidney cancer. CDR3s include the opening cysteine and the closing phenylalanine or tryptophan. The order of the fields is J gene, clone size, D gene, V gene, CDR3 protein, CDR3 DNA. The D gene is left open where the match is weak. Not every row has a clone size; where given, it reads once, few, many or a size class.

TRBJ1-5	.	TRBD1	TRBV4-1	CASSRTGGNQPQHF	TGCGCCAGCAGCCGGACAGGGGGCAATCAGCCCCAGCATTTT
TRBJ1-5	once	TRBD1	TRBV28	CASDRDNQPQHF	TGTGCCAGCGACAGGGACAATCAGCCCCAGCATTTT
TRBJ2-1	.	TRBD2	TRBV7-6	CASSALAGVGNEQFF	TGTGCCAGCAGCGCCCTAGCGGGAGTTGGCAATGAGCAGTTCTTC
TRBJ2-3	.	.	TRBV18	CASSPPLNTDTQYF	TGTGCCAGCTCACCACCCCTTAACACAGATACGCAGTATTTT
TRBJ2-5	.	.	TRBV5-1	CASSLLQETQYF	TGCGCCAGCAGCTTACTTCAAGAGACCCAGTACTTC
TRBJ1-1	.	.	TRBV7-2	CASSRTGFTEAFF	TGTGCCAGCAGCCGTACAGGGTTCACTGAAGCTTTCTTT
TRBJ1-6	.	.	TRBV4-1	CASSQEGRQLGISPLHF	TGCGCCAGCAGCCAAGAGGGGAGGCAATTAGGTATTTCACCCCTCCACTTT
TRBJ1-3	.	.	TRBV5-8	CASSTRRGRNTIYF	TGTGCCAGCAGCACTCGGCGGGGCCGAAACACCATATATTTT
TRBJ2-3	.	.	TRBV28	CASRKWGTSTDTQYF	TGTGCCAGCAGGAAGTGGGGCACTAGCACAGATACGCAGTATTTT
TRBJ2-3	.	TRBD1	TRBV4-3	CASSQETGTGGAVDTQYF	TGCGCCAGCAGCCAAGAAACGGGGACAGGGGGCGCGGTAGATACGCAGTATTTT
TRBJ1-6	.	TRBD1	TRBV30	CAWSVTGGSPLHF	TGTGCCTGGAGTGTAACAGGGGGGTCACCCCTCCACTTT
TRBJ2-2	.	.	TRBV7-3	CASSLRGDTGELFF	TGTGCCAGCAGCTTAAGAGGGGACACCGGGGAGCTGTTTTTT
TRBJ1-1	.	.	TRBV5-1	CASSSDRMNTEAFF	TGCGCCAGCAGCTCCGACCGAATGAACACTGAAGCTTTCTTT
TRBJ1-4	.	.	TRBV28	CASSSIQGGANEKLFF	TGTGCCAGCAGCTCCATTCAGGGCGGCGCTAATGAAAAACTGTTTTTT
TRBJ2-1	.	TRBD1	TRBV6-1	CASSRTTGGYIEQFF	TGTGCCAGCAGTCGGACGACAGGGGGCTATATTGAGCAGTTCTTC
TRBJ1-3	.	.	TRBV15	CATSRGGETIYF	TGTGCCACCAGCAGAGGAGGGGAAACCATATATTTT
TRBJ2-2	.	.	TRBV19	CASSIAGTNTGELFF	TGTGCCAGTAGTATTGCAGGGACGAACACCGGGGAGCTGTTTTTT
TRBJ2-5	.	.	TRBV29-1	CSVVGETQYF	TGCAGCGTGGTGGGGGAGACCCAGTACTTC
TRBJ2-3	once	TRBD2	TRBV7-9	CASSSVTSADTQYF	TGTGCCAGCAGCTCCGTTACTAGCGCAGATACGCAGTATTTT
TRBJ2-1	.	TRBD2	TRBV4-2	CASSHEPGGRAGNEQFF	TGTGCCAGCAGCCACGAGCCGGGCGGGAGGGCCGGGAATGAGCAGTTCTTC
TRBJ2-5	.	TRBD1	TRBV29-1	CSVVPGQGDGETQYF	TGCAGCGTTGTCCCGGGACAGGGGGATGGAGAGACCCAGTACTTC
TRBJ2-2	.	.	TRBV6-6	CASSLRAGGTGELFF	TGTGCCAGCAGTTTGAGGGCGGGTGGCACCGGGGAGCTGTTTTTT
TRBJ1-3	.	.	TRBV10-3	CAIRIYRGNTIYF	TGTGCCATCAGGATCTACAGGGGAAACACCATATATTTT
TRBJ1-3	.	.	TRBV6-5	CASSPRAGNTIYF	TGTGCCAGCTCGCCGAGGGCTGGAAACACCATATATTTT
TRBJ2-6	.	.	TRBV6-1	CASSVPPGQTSSGANVLTF	TGTGCCAGCAGTGTCCCTCCTGGACAGACCAGCTCTGGGGCCAACGTCCTGACTTTC
TRBJ2-6	.	TRBD2	TRBV30	CAWSSGGFSGANVLTF	TGTGCCTGGTCTAGCGGGGGGTTCTCTGGGGCCAACGTCCTGACTTTC
TRBJ2-2	.	.	TRBV6-5	CASKYNRVSAGELFF	TGTGCCAGCAAGTATAACAGGGTATCCGCCGGGGAGCTGTTTTTT
TRBJ1-1	.	.	TRBV28	CASSFSIQTINTEAFF	TGTGCCAGCAGTTTTAGTATTCAGACGATAAACACTGAAGCTTTCTTT
TRBJ2-1	.	.	TRBV6-6	CASSRRENEQFF	TGTGCCAGCAGTCGCAGGGAGAATGAGCAGTTCTTC
TRBJ1-6	.	.	TRBV19	CASSMRRWDSPLHF	TGTGCCAGTAGTATGAGAAGGTGGGATTCACCCCTCCACTTT
TRBJ2-3	.	.	TRBV6-5	CASSPALGSPDTQYF	TGTGCCAGCAGTCCGGCGTTAGGATCCCCAGATACGCAGTATTTT